This is a list of T cell receptor beta chains from one sample in a study of blood T cells in healthy people across ages. TCRdb re-derived calls from the 5' RACE reads in MiXCR, one entry per CDR3 protein. This sample has roughly 830,000 distinct CDR3 sequences, with approximately 59% found just once. Sequencing used blood. These TCRs come from a man aged 30 to 39 in good health. Each CDR3 is given with its conserved first and last residue. A D gene is named only where the DNA matches it firmly. Clone sizes are given selectively: once, few, many, or a class where the clone is expanded.

TRBJ1-1,-,-,TRBV10-3,CAISESGQLLNTEAFF,TGTGCCATCAGTGAGTCGGGACAACTCTTGAACACTGAAGCTTTCTTT
TRBJ2-3,-,once,TRBV4-3,CASSQGPVVGGTQYF,TGCGCCAGCAGCCAAGGGCCCGTGGTTGGAGGTACGCAGTATTTT
TRBJ2-1,-,few,TRBV4-1,CASSQYTSREQFF,TGCGCCAGCAGCCAATACACCTCCCGTGAGCAGTTCTTC
TRBJ2-7,-,many,TRBV9,CASSVVTTGEQYF,TGTGCCAGCAGCGTAGTTACTACTGGCGAGCAGTACTTC
TRBJ1-2,-,-,TRBV9,CASSSGTWYYTF,TGTGCCAGCAGCTCTGGGACCTGGTACTACACCTTC
TRBJ1-6,-,-,TRBV6-2/TRBV6-3,CAGKGINNSPLHF,TGTGCCGGCAAAGGGATCAATAATTCACCCCTCCACTTT
TRBJ2-7,-,-,TRBV10-3,CAISDIGGSYEQYF,TGTGCCATCAGTGATATAGGAGGCTCCTACGAGCAGTACTTC
TRBJ1-1,-,-,TRBV7-2,CASSLEAVLNTEAFF,TGTGCCAGCAGCTTAGAGGCGGTTTTGAACACTGAAGCTTTCTTT
TRBJ1-2,TRBD1,once,TRBV12-3/TRBV12-4,CASSFGTGGIGYTF,TGTGCCAGCAGTTTCGGGACAGGGGGCATTGGCTACACCTTC
TRBJ2-4,-,once,TRBV18,CASSPGGAAKNIQYF,TGTGCCAGCTCACCGGGTGGCGCAGCCAAAAACATTCAGTACTTC
TRBJ2-7,TRBD1,-,TRBV25-1,CASSDPRGRYEQYF,TGTGCCAGCAGTGATCCCAGGGGGCGATACGAGCAGTACTTC
TRBJ2-1,-,-,TRBV3-1,CASSQDRAEQFF,TGTGCCAGCAGCCAAGATCGAGCTGAGCAGTTCTTC
TRBJ2-1,-,-,TRBV7-9,CASSSLGWNEQFF,TGTGCCAGCAGCTCCTTAGGATGGAATGAGCAGTTCTTC
TRBJ2-5,-,-,TRBV19,CASSESPGGHEQYF,TGTGCCAGTAGTGAGAGCCCCGGGGGCCATGAGCAGTACTTC
TRBJ2-3,-,few,TRBV9,CASSASGDTQYF,TGTGCCAGCAGCGCCTCCGGAGATACGCAGTATTTT
TRBJ1-4,TRBD1,-,TRBV7-2,CASSFQPPGQGNEKLFF,TGTGCCAGCAGCTTCCAACCTCCGGGACAGGGGAACGAAAAACTGTTTTTT
TRBJ2-6,-,-,TRBV9,CASRGPAQDANVLTF,TGTGCCAGCAGGGGACCGGCCCAGGATGCCAACGTCCTGACTTTC
TRBJ2-5,-,few,TRBV20-1,CSAEGGGNQETQYF,TGCAGTGCGGAGGGGGGCGGGAACCAAGAGACCCAGTACTTC
TRBJ1-2,-,-,TRBV28,CASSFGGGDSSDTF,TGTGCCAGCAGTTTTGGAGGGGGGGACTCCTCTGACACCTTC
TRBJ2-5,-,few,TRBV29-1,CSISPRTVQETQYF,TGCAGCATCTCCCCCCGGACAGTACAAGAGACCCAGTACTTC
TRBJ2-5,-,-,TRBV6-1,CASSENRGLQETQYF,TGTGCCAGCAGTGAAAATCGCGGACTCCAAGAGACCCAGTACTTC
TRBJ2-1,-,-,TRBV4-3,CASSQDQDSYNEQFF,TGCGCCAGCAGCCAAGACCAGGACAGCTACAATGAGCAGTTCTTC
TRBJ2-7,-,few,TRBV20-1,CSAPEGYEQYF,TGCAGTGCCCCGGAGGGCTACGAGCAGTACTTC
TRBJ1-1,-,once,TRBV4-3,CASSPGSGTANTEAFF,TGCGCCAGCAGCCCCGGGAGTGGAACAGCTAACACTGAAGCTTTCTTT
TRBJ2-4,-,-,TRBV5-1,CASSLSGEGIQYF,TGCGCCAGCAGCTTGTCAGGGGAGGGCATTCAGTACTTC
TRBJ2-7,TRBD2,few,TRBV29-1,CSVAREGSYEQYF,TGCAGCGTTGCCAGGGAGGGCTCCTACGAGCAGTACTTC
TRBJ2-3,-,-,TRBV2,CASIRGAGTDTQYF,TGTGCCAGCATACGCGGGGCTGGCACAGATACGCAGTATTTT
TRBJ2-7,-,few,TRBV7-2,CASSLSGWSSYEQYF,TGTGCCAGCAGCTTATCCGGCTGGAGCTCCTACGAGCAGTACTTC
TRBJ2-5,-,-,TRBV29-1,CSGNRVQETQYF,TGCAGCGGTAACAGGGTCCAAGAGACCCAGTACTTC
TRBJ2-1,-,-,TRBV30,CAWSVLGRRDDNEQFF,TGTGCCTGGAGTGTACTAGGGCGACGGGATGACAATGAGCAGTTCTTC
TRBJ2-1,TRBD2,-,TRBV10-3,CAISAPGTSSHNEQFF,TGTGCCATCAGTGCACCCGGGACTAGTTCCCACAATGAGCAGTTCTTC
TRBJ2-7,-,-,TRBV28,CASSLRERLYEQYF,TGTGCCAGCAGCTTACGCGAACGTCTCTACGAGCAGTACTTC
TRBJ2-3,-,-,TRBV4-2,CASSERGGDTQYF,TGTGCCAGCAGCGAAAGAGGAGGAGATACGCAGTATTTT
TRBJ2-1,-,-,TRBV3-1,CASSQVPLEGGHPHEQFF,TGTGCCAGCAGCCAAGTACCCTTGGAGGGGGGCCACCCCCATGAGCAGTTCTTC
TRBJ2-1,-,-,TRBV20-1,CSAATADEQFF,TGCAGTGCCGCGACGGCTGATGAGCAGTTCTTC
TRBJ2-5,TRBD1,-,TRBV27,CASSLFLFGTGEQNEQYF,TGTGCCAGCAGTTTATTTTTATTCGGGACAGGGGAACAAAATGAGCAGTACTTC
TRBJ2-7,-,-,TRBV28,CASSLLGGSYEQYF,TGTGCCAGCAGTTTATTAGGCGGCTCCTACGAGCAGTACTTC
TRBJ1-2,TRBD1,-,TRBV6-5,CASSQDRGAYGYTF,TGTGCCAGCAGCCAGGACAGGGGGGCCTATGGCTACACCTTC
TRBJ2-7,-,-,TRBV5-1,CASSVRGPVYEQYF,TGCGCCAGCAGCGTACGGGGCCCAGTCTACGAGCAGTACTTC
TRBJ2-5,-,-,TRBV4-2,CASSQDFGTGQETQYF,TGTGCCAGCAGCCAAGATTTCGGGACGGGCCAAGAGACCCAGTACTTC
TRBJ2-7,TRBD1,-,TRBV13,CASSLLGTDLEQYF,TGTGCCAGCAGCTTACTTGGGACAGACCTCGAGCAGTACTTC
TRBJ2-7,TRBD1,-,TRBV4-3,CASSQLQGVSYEQYF,TGCGCCAGCAGCCAACTACAGGGGGTATCGTACGAGCAGTACTTC
TRBJ1-1,TRBD1,once,TRBV12-3/TRBV12-4,CASSYDRVVAFF,TGTGCCAGCAGTTACGACAGGGTGGTAGCTTTCTTT
TRBJ2-7,-,-,TRBV7-9,CASSLQDPSYEQYF,TGTGCCAGCAGCTTACAGGATCCATCCTACGAGCAGTACTTC
TRBJ2-3,-,-,TRBV29-1,CSVEGGQGTSDTQYF,TGCAGCGTTGAAGGGGGCCAGGGGACGTCAGATACGCAGTATTTT
TRBJ2-4,-,once,TRBV7-2,CASSLDLYREQYF,TGTGCCAGCAGCTTGGACTTATATCGGGAGCAGTACTTC
TRBJ2-5,-,-,TRBV7-2,CASSFGRETQYF,TGTGCCAGCAGCTTTGGTCGGGAGACCCAGTACTTC
TRBJ2-7,-,-,TRBV14,CARKSQVVSYEQYF,TGTGCCAGGAAGTCACAGGTTGTGAGCTACGAGCAGTACTTC
TRBJ2-7,-,-,TRBV7-9,CASSLSVGSHEQYF,TGTGCCAGCAGCTTGTCCGTAGGGTCCCACGAGCAGTACTTC
TRBJ2-1,-,few,TRBV7-3,CASSLPQEYFFNEQFF,TGTGCCAGCAGCTTACCCCAGGAGTACTTCTTCAATGAGCAGTTCTTC
TRBJ2-1,-,-,TRBV6-5,CASSRQKEEFF,TGTGCCAGCAGTCGCCAGAAGGAGGAGTTCTTC
TRBJ2-1,-,-,TRBV12-3/TRBV12-4,CASSRSAGGARSYNEQFF,TGTGCCAGCAGTCGCTCGGCTGGGGGGGCTCGCTCCTACAATGAGCAGTTCTTC
TRBJ2-5,-,-,TRBV10-3,CAISTGTWGETQYF,TGTGCCATCAGTACCGGGACCTGGGGGGAGACCCAGTACTTC
TRBJ2-5,TRBD2,-,TRBV3-1,CASSQDPTSSETQYF,TGTGCCAGCAGCCAAGATCCGACTAGCTCAGAGACCCAGTACTTC